This T cell receptor beta chain was recorded in a study of OX40 agonist ivuxolimab in advanced cancers. Overall study results and limits: Low normalized clonal expansion also occurred in some nonresponding patients.

This clone turned up a few times. As yet, its antigen is unknown. Trimming cost V 2 bases and J 3 bases; bases outside gene matches: 9. CDR3 length: 16 residues. Germline V lookup: CDR1 SQVTM, CDR2 ANQGSEA. Clones were read by immunoSEQ multiplex PCR, and TCRdb kept only the in-frame ones, dropping some. The sample carries around 64,000 clones, 80% to 90% recorded once. This chain uses TRBV29-1 with TRBJ2-1; 8 bases agree with TRBD2. The sequencing used CD4+ or CD8+ T cells sorted from blood, collected in a trial of the OX40 agonist ivuxolimab. The source of this sequence is an adult with an advanced solid tumor such as melanoma, head and neck, liver or kidney cancer. The DNA of the CDR3 is TGCAGCGTTGAATTGGTTAGCGGGGCGGGCTACAATGAGCAGTTCTTC. Translation gives CSVELVSGAGYNEQFF.